This note documents a single T cell receptor beta chain sequence. The sample is drawn from a study of PD-L1 blockade in urothelial cancer. About the research overall: Patients began atezolizumab, 1,200 mg intravenously every 3 weeks, in the mid-2010s. Analyses used blood from 3 weeks (second dose) and 6 weeks after treatment start. Median blood clonality was around 0.08, with 86,000 or so unique TCRs. Male sex and bladder-origin urothelial cancer characterized about 85% of the roughly 29 patients.

Clones were read by immunoSEQ multiplex PCR, and TCRdb kept only the in-frame ones, dropping some. The sample includes tens of thousands of clones, roughly 80% of them seen just once. The CDR3 is made up of 14 amino acids. The germline V and J ends were trimmed by 0 bases and 7 bases, with 13 bases remaining between them. Per germline, CDR1 SGHRS and CDR2 YFSETQ. J is TRBJ1-1 and V is TRBV5-1; D is undetermined. This TCR was recovered from a man in his sixties or seventies with urothelial cancer. Sequenced material: PBMCs, taken around atezolizumab (anti-PD-L1) treatment. The CDR3 bases are TGCGCCAGCAGCTTGGTAGGACTTAGGAATGAAGCTTTCTTT. This sequence encodes CASSLVGLRNEAFF.